These 3 T cell receptor beta chains were sequenced from one sample in a study of shared clonotypes between healthy human individuals (TCRdb year 2020). The library was obtained by the immunoSEQ multiplex PCR assay. Entries here come from immuneACCESS through TCRdb and include only in-frame sequences with V and J called. Some clones fail to appear in such tables; in the studies checked, an unresolved V gene covers under half of the shortfall, and the cause of the remainder is unknown. Here the sample has 2 million to 2.5 million clones; more than 80% occur a single time. The top ten clones comprise around 0.4% of the sample. What was sequenced was naive CD4+ T cells from PBMCs. The cell subset or site label corresponds to: CD45RA+ positively selected. These receptors were obtained from a man younger than 35 in good health. Some clones in this sample may be carry-over from other donors' samples.

V gene TRBV10-3 combines with J gene TRBJ2-3, with D perhaps TRBD1 (6 bases). CDR3 length: 12 amino acids. Germline-derived CDR1 and CDR2 are ENHRY and SYGVKD. The V gene lost 11 bases and the J gene lost 4 bases, with 13 bases spanning the gap. This chain's CDR3 is CAAAGAPDTQYF. CDR3 sequence (DNA): TGTGCCGCGGCAGGGGCCCCAGATACGCAGTATTTT.

The chain is built from TRBV11-3 and TRBJ2-1; D is uncertain. In germline, CDR1 is SGHNT, CDR2 YENEEA. Trimming removed 2 bases at V and 0 bases at J, with 11 bases between. The CDR3 is 16 amino acids. The CDR3 DNA sequence: TGTGCCAGCAGCTTAACGTGGACGAGCTCCTACAATGAGCAGTTCTTC. Its translation: CASSLTWTSSYNEQFF. The entire variable domain, with the rest obtained from reference TRBV11-3 and TRBJ2-1, is as follows: EAGVVQSPRYKIIEKKQPVAFWCNPISGHNTLYWYLQNLGQGPELLIRYENEEAVDDSQLPKDRFSAERLKGVDSTLKIQPAELGDSAVYLCASSLTWTSSYNEQFFGPGTRLTVL.

The rearrangement joins TRBV7-9 to TRBJ2-1; D is possibly TRBD1 (7 bases). The V gene lost 1 base and the J gene lost 8 bases, with 21 bases spanning the gap. Germline CDR1 and CDR2: SEHNR and FQNEAQ (reference sequence). The CDR3 has 17 amino acids. The CDR3 loop reads CASSLGFGGQMLDEQFF. CDR3 in DNA: TGTGCCAGCAGCTTAGGGTTCGGGGGACAGATGCTGGATGAGCAGTTCTTC.